Below, 21 T cell receptor beta chains from the same sample are listed, as sequenced in a study of PD-1 blockade in classical Hodgkin lymphoma. Patients all relapsed after autologous stem cell transplantation, and there was variation in brentuximab vedotin exposure. Method: immunoSEQ multiplex PCR; TCRdb's copy keeps in-frame clones and lacks some. In the table there are 66,000 or so clones, about two thirds of which are singletons. The material was peripheral blood mononuclear cells (PBMCs), obtained before the second cycle of nivolumab. The source of these receptors is a human donor with classical Hodgkin lymphoma.

This chain connects TRBV5-6 to TRBJ1-2; the match to TRBD1 covers 9 bases. This CDR3 has 13 amino acids. V lost 5 bases to trimming and J lost 8 bases; unmatched junction nucleotides: 7. Per the germline V gene, CDR1 is SGHDT and CDR2 is YYEEEE. The DNA for the CDR3 is TGTGCCAGCAGAACGACAGGGGGAGGCGGCTACACCTTC. Its protein product is CASRTTGGGGYTF. Full variable domain (remainder filled in from reference TRBV5-6 and TRBJ1-2): DAGVTQSPTHLIKTRGQQVTLRCSPKSGHDTVSWYQQALGQGPQFIFQYYEEEERQRGNFPDRFSGHQFPNYSSELNVNALLLGDSALYLCASRTTGGGGYTFGSGTRLTVV.

The chain joins TRBV9 to TRBJ1-2, with TRBD1 matching 7 bases. In germline, CDR1 is SGDLS, CDR2 YYNGEE. The CDR3 has 15 residues. Germline trimming cut 1 base from V and 5 bases from J; bases unmatched to any gene: 8. CDR3 DNA: TGTGCCAGCAGCGTATCTTCGACAGGGATATATGGCTACACCTTC. Amino acids: CASSVSSTGIYGYTF.

The chain carries TRBV28 and TRBJ2-7; 7 positions match TRBD2. Germline CDR1 and CDR2: MDHEN and SYDVKM. V trimming: 11 bases; J trimming: 2 bases; junction bases outside the gene matches: 6. The CDR3 consists of 12 residues. CDR3 nucleotides: TGTGCCTGTAGGGAGGGAACCTACGAGCAGTACTTC. Its translation is CACREGTYEQYF.

The V and J genes are TRBV19 and TRBJ1-4, with 7 bases identical to TRBD1. Per germline, CDR1 LNHDA and CDR2 SQIVND (reference sequence). Unmatched junction bases numbered 21, after V lost 5 bases and J lost 15 bases. CDR3 length: 16 amino acids. In nucleotides, the CDR3 is TGTGCCAGTAGTCAAGACCGGGACAGTGCAAACGAGGATTTGTTTTTT. Translated, it gives CASSQDRDSANEDLFF.

The chain employs TRBV19 and TRBJ1-3, with D perhaps matching TRBD1 (6 bases). Trimming stripped 6 bases from V and 0 bases from J, with 6 bases between. CDR1 and CDR2 (germline): LNHDA, SQIVND (reference sequence). This CDR3 contains 13 residues. Here the CDR3 reads CASRDSSGNTIYF. Written as DNA, the CDR3 is TGTGCCAGTAGGGACAGCTCTGGAAACACCATATATTTT.

The V and J genes are TRBV5-1 and TRBJ2-3; no clear D. Germline values: CDR1 SGHRS, CDR2 YFSETQ. CDR3 length: 14 amino acids. Trimming shortened V by 0 bases and J by 2 bases, and 7 bases separated the two germline ends. The CDR3 protein is CASSLGTYTDTQYF. For the CDR3, the DNA is TGCGCCAGCAGCTTGGGCACCTACACAGATACGCAGTATTTT.

The chain employs TRBV12-2 and TRBJ2-1; the D segment call TRBD2 is taken from the table without a DNA check. TRBV12-2 represents a pseudogene. The CDR3 is made up of 20 amino acids. The CDR3 protein is CASRLVPGLAGGGSYNEQFF. DNA for the CDR3: TGTGCAAGTCGCTTAGTACCGGGACTAGCGGGAGGGGGCTCCTACAATGAGCAGTTCTTC.

V and J are TRBV6-1 and TRBJ1-4, with TRBD1 identical over 7 bases. V gave up 5 bases and J gave up 3 bases; unmatched junction bases: 3. CDR1 is MNHNS, CDR2 SASEGT, per germline. This CDR3 has 14 residues. In nucleotides, the CDR3 is TGTGCCAGCAGTTCAGGGGGGCCTAATGAAAAACTGTTTTTT. Its protein product is CASSSGGPNEKLFF.

V gene TRBV6-5 combines with J gene TRBJ1-1; D is undetermined. This CDR3 has 13 residues. Per the germline V gene, CDR1 is MNHEY and CDR2 is SVGAGI. The V end lost 8 bases, the J end lost 8 bases, and 18 bases lay between the germline ends. CDR3: CASVKVGGREAFF. Here the CDR3 DNA reads TGTGCCAGCGTTAAGGTTGGCGGCAGGGAAGCTTTCTTT.

V is TRBV29-1 and J is TRBJ2-1, with D maybe TRBD1 (7 bases). Trimming removed 6 bases at V and 7 bases at J, with 13 bases between. The CDR3 loop spans 12 amino acids. Germline V gene data show CDR1 as SQVTM and CDR2 as ANQGSEA. CDR3 nucleotide sequence: TGCAGCGTCGAGGAGGGGGCGAATGAGCAGTTCTTC. Translating gives CSVEEGANEQFF.

V is TRBV27 and J is TRBJ2-2; tentative D call: TRBD1 (5 bases). Looked up from germline, CDR1 is MNHEY and CDR2 is SMNVEV (reference sequence). This CDR3 spans 14 amino acids. Trimming removed 4 bases at V and 3 bases at J, with 9 bases between. The CDR3 DNA follows: TGTGCCAGCAGTTCCTCCAGGGACACCGGGGAGCTGTTTTTT. It yields the protein CASSSSRDTGELFF.

This clone was found a few times. The chain joins TRBV6-4 to TRBJ1-5; unclear D gene. V shed 0 bases and J shed 13 bases, with 4 bases lying between them. The CDR3 covers 10 residues. Germline lookup yields CDR1 MRHNA and CDR2 SNTAGT. CDR3 in amino acids: CASSDSRQHF. CDR3 DNA: TGTGCCAGCAGTGACTCGAGACAGCATTTT.

The chain couples TRBV2 to TRBJ1-1; D is ambiguous. V lost 0 bases and J lost 5, with 13 bases in between. This CDR3 is built from 15 residues. Germline V gives CDR1 SNHLY, CDR2 FYNNEI. DNA of the CDR3: TGTGCCAGCAGTGAAGCGCCAGACCCTTGGACTGAAGCTTTCTTT. This codes for CASSEAPDPWTEAFF. Full variable domain (missing parts from reference TRBV2 and TRBJ1-1): EPEVTQTPSHQVTQMGQEVILRCVPISNHLYFYWYRQILGQKVEFLVSFYNNEISEKSEIFDDQFSVERPDGSNFTLKIRSTKLEDSAMYFCASSEAPDPWTEAFFGQGTRLTVV.

The CDR3 here is CASSGQGALETQYF. CDR3 DNA: TGTGCCAGCAGCGGACAGGGGGCGTTGGAGACCCAGTACTTC. V is TRBV27 and J is TRBJ2-5; the match to TRBD1 covers 11 bases. V lost 6 bases, J lost 5 bases, and 5 bases stayed unmatched. This CDR3 region has 14 residues. Germline V gene data show CDR1 as MNHEY and CDR2 as SMNVEV (reference sequence).

The V gene is TRBV27, the J gene TRBJ1-5, with D uncertain. CDR1 MNHEY and CDR2 SMNVEV come from the germline V gene (reference sequence). Trimming removed 1 base from V and 0 bases from J, with 7 bases in between. CDR3 length: 15 residues. The DNA of the CDR3 is TGTGCCAGCAGTTTATTTCTTGGTAGCAATCAGCCCCAGCATTTT. Protein sequence: CASSLFLGSNQPQHF.

The CDR3 bases are TGTGCCAGCAGCTTAGACCGACAGTCCTACGAGCAGTACTTC. It translates to CASSLDRQSYEQYF. The chain recombines TRBV7-7 with TRBJ2-7, with a tentative D call TRBD1 (5 bases). Trimming stripped 1 base from V and 1 base from J, with 8 bases between. The germline V gene has CDR1 SSHAT and CDR2 FNYEAQ (reference sequence). The CDR3 covers 14 residues.

The rearrangement joins TRBV5-1 to TRBJ2-1; TRBD1 aligns across 8 bases. This CDR3 region has 15 residues. Germline lookup yields CDR1 SGHRS and CDR2 YFSETQ. V trimming: 4 bases; J trimming: 5 bases; junction bases outside the gene matches: 8. CDR3 residues: CASSLQGVGNNEQFF. CDR3 bases: TGCGCCAGCAGCCTACAGGGGGTAGGGAACAATGAGCAGTTCTTC.

The chain has TRBV2 and TRBJ2-3; 8 bases line up with TRBD1. CDR1 is SNHLY, CDR2 FYNNEI, per germline. Trimming cost V 6 bases and J 4 bases; bases outside gene matches: 6. The length of the CDR3 is 14 residues. CDR3 in amino acids: CASSGTGRPDTQYF. The CDR3 DNA reads as TGTGCCAGCAGCGGGACAGGTCGCCCAGATACGCAGTATTTT.

V gene TRBV13 combines with J gene TRBJ1-2; D unclear. CDR1 and CDR2 from the germline V gene are PRHDT and FYEKMQ (reference sequence). V was trimmed by 5 bases and J by 8 bases, leaving 12 bases between them. This CDR3 region has 12 residues. In DNA, the CDR3 is TGTGCCAGCAGCCTACAGATTGGGGGCTACACCTTC. Protein: CASSLQIGGYTF. Supplemented by reference TRBV13 and TRBJ1-2, the full variable domain reads AAGVIQSPRHLIKEKRETATLKCYPIPRHDTVYWYQQGPGQDPQFLISFYEKMQSDKGSIPDRFSAQQFSDYHSELNMSSLELGDSALYFCASSLQIGGYTFGSGTRLTVV.

This chain links TRBV5-1 with TRBJ2-7; the match to TRBD2 covers 7 bases. CDR3 size: 14 residues. CDR1 and CDR2 (germline): SGHRS, YFSETQ. Trimming cost V 3 bases and J 0 bases; bases outside gene matches: 3. The DNA of the CDR3 is TGCGCCAGCAGCTGGGGGGACTACTCCTACGAGCAGTACTTC. As protein: CASSWGDYSYEQYF.

The CDR3 DNA reads as TGTGCCAGCAGCTTGGGGTACAGCAACACTGAAGCTTTCTTT. Its protein is CASSLGYSNTEAFF. The genes are TRBV5-8 and TRBJ1-1, with D hard to call. The CDR3 sequence is 14 residues long. Germline V gene data show CDR1 as SGHTS and CDR2 as YDEGEE. V was trimmed by 0 bases and J by 2 bases, leaving 8 bases between them.